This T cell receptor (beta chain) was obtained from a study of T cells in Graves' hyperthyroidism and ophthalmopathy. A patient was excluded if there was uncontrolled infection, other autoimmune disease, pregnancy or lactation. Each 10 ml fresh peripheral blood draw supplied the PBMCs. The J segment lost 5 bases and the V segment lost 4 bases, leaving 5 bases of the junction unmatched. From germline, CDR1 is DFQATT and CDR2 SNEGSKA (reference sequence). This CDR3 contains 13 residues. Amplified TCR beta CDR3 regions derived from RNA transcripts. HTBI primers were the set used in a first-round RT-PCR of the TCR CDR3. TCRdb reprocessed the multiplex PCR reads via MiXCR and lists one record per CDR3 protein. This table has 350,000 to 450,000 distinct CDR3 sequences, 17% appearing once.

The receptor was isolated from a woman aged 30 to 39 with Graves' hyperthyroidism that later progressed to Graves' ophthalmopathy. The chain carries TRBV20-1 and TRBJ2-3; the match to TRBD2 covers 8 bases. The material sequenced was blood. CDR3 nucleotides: TGCAGTGCTAACGGGAGGGCCTTAGATACGCAGTATTTT. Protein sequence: CSANGRALDTQYF.